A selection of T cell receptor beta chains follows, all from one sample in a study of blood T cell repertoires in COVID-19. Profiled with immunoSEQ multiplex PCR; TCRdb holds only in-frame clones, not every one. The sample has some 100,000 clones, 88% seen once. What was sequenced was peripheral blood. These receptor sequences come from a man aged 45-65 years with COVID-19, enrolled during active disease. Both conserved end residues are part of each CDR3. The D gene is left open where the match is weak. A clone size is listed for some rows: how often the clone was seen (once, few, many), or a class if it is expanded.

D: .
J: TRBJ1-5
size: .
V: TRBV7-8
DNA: TGTGCCAGCAGCTTACCGCCGGGGGAACGAGGCATTAGCAATCAGCCCCAGCATTTT
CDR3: CASSLPPGERGISNQPQHF

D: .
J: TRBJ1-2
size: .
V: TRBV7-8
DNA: TGTGCCAGCAGCTTAGTTCAAGGAGGGTACTATGGCTACACCTTC
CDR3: CASSLVQGGYYGYTF

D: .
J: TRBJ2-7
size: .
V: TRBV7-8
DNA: TGTGCCAGCAGCTTGGGGGGGCTGGGATACGAGCAGTACTTC
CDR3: CASSLGGLGYEQYF

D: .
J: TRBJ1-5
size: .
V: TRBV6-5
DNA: TGTGCCAGCGGGAGGGACCGCAATCAGCCCCAGCATTTT
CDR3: CASGRDRNQPQHF

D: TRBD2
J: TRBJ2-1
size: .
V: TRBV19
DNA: TGTGCCAGTAGTTCGCTAGCGGGGGGAAGCTCCTACAATGAGCAGTTCTTC
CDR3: CASSSLAGGSSYNEQFF

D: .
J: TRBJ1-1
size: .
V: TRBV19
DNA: TGTGCCAGTAGTATTCGGAGGGACACTGAAGCTTTCTTT
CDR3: CASSIRRDTEAFF

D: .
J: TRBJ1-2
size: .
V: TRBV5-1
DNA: TGCGCCAGCAGCTTGGGTGACGGGAACTATGGCTACACCTTC
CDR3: CASSLGDGNYGYTF

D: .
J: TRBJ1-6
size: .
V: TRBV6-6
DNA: TGTGCCAGCAGTTCGGGAGGCCCGCCTGCCCTCCACTTT
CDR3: CASSSGGPPALHF

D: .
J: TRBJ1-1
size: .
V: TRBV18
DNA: TGTGCCAGCTCATCAGCGGTAGGAGTCGTGAACACTGAAGCTTTCTTT
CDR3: CASSSAVGVVNTEAFF

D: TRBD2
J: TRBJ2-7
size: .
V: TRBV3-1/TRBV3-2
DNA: TGTGCCAGCAGCCCTCTCTTCACGGCGGGGGGCGGGAACGAGCAGTACTTC
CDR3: CASSPLFTAGGGNEQYF

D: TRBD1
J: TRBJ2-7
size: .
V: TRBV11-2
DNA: TGTGCCAGCAGCCCCATAAGTCGGGACAGGGGACGAACTTACGAGCAGTACTTC
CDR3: CASSPISRDRGRTYEQYF

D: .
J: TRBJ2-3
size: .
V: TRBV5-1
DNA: TGCGCCAGCAGCTTGGGGAGGGGCACAGATACGCAGTATTTT
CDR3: CASSLGRGTDTQYF

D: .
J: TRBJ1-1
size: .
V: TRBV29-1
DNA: TGCAGCGGAGTGGGCCAGTATCCACACATGAACACTGAAGCTTTCTTT
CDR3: CSGVGQYPHMNTEAFF

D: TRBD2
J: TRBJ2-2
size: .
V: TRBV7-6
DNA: TGTGCCAGCAGCTTAGGAGGGACTAGCGGGAACACCGGGGAGCTGTTTTTT
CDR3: CASSLGGTSGNTGELFF

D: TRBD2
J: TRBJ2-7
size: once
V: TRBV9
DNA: TGTGCCAGCAGCGCCTCCTTCCTAGCGGGGGGGACCTACGAGCAGTACTTC
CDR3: CASSASFLAGGTYEQYF

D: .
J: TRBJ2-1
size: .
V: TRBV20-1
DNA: TGCAGTGCGAGTCTCGGGAGCGGCCATGGTGAGCAGTTCTTC
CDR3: CSASLGSGHGEQFF

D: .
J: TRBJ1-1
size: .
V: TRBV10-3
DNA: TGTGCCATCAGTGCGTCGCCACAGGGCGGGAACACTGAAGCTTTCTTT
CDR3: CAISASPQGGNTEAFF

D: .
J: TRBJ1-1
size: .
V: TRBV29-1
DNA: TGCAGCGTTGGGGCAGGGGAAGCTTTCTTT
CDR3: CSVGAGEAFF

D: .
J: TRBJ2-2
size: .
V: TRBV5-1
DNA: TGCGCCAGCAGCCAAACAGGGGGGGCCAACACCGGGGAGCTGTTTTTT
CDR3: CASSQTGGANTGELFF

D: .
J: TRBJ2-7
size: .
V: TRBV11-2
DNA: TGTGCCAGCAGCTTAGGCAGGGGAAGGTACGAGCAGTACTTC
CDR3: CASSLGRGRYEQYF

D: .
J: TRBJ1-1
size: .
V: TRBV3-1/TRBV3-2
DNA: TGTGCCAGCAGTCAACAGGGTTACACTGAAGCTTTCTTT
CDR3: CASSQQGYTEAFF

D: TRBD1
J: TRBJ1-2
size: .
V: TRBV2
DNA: TGTGCCGGGGGACAGTTATATGGCTACACCTTC
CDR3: CAGGQLYGYTF

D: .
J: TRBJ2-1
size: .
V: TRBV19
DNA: TGTGCCAGTAGTATCTCGGCAGGCCAATTCAATGAGCAGTTCTTC
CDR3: CASSISAGQFNEQFF

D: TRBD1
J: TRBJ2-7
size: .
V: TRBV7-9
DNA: TGTGCCAGCAGCTCGGAGGTGTGGGACAGGGGATACGAGCAGTACTTC
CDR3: CASSSEVWDRGYEQYF

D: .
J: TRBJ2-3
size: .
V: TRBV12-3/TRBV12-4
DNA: TGTGCCAGCAGCCACAGGGATACGCAGTATTTT
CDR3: CASSHRDTQYF

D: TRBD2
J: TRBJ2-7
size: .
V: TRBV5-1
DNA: TGCGCCAGCAGCTTCCTAGCGGGTCCCTACGAGCAGTACTTC
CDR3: CASSFLAGPYEQYF

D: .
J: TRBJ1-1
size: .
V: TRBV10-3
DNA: TGTGCCATCAGTGATCGTGCCAGGAGGTACACTGAAGCTTTCTTT
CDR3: CAISDRARRYTEAFF

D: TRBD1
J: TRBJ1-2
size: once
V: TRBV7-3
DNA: TGTGCCAGCAGCCCAAATCAGGGGGAAGGCTACACCTTC
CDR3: CASSPNQGEGYTF

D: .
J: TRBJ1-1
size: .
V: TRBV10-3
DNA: TGTGCCACGAGACAGCGTAGGGACACTGAAGCTTTCTTT
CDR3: CATRQRRDTEAFF

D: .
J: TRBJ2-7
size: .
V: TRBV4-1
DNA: TGCGCCAGCAGAGACCTAACGGGGGGCCCCTACGAGCAGTACTTC
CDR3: CASRDLTGGPYEQYF

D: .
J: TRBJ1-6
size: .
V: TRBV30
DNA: TGTGCCTGGAGTGTGGGCCAGTATTCACCCCTCCACTTT
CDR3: CAWSVGQYSPLHF

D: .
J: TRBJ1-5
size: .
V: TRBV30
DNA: TGTGCCTGGGGGACGGGGAATCAGCCCCAGCATTTT
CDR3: CAWGTGNQPQHF

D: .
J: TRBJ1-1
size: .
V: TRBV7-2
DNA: TGTGCCAGCAGCTTATCCCCAGGCATGAACACTGAAGCTTTCTTT
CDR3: CASSLSPGMNTEAFF

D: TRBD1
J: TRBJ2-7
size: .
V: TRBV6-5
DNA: TGTGCCAGCAGTTACGGACAGGGAATCTACGAGCAGTACTTC
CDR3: CASSYGQGIYEQYF

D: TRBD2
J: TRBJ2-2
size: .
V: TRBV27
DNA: TGTGCCAGCAACCTAGCGGGGGGCGGAAACACCGGGGAGCTGTTTTTT
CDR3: CASNLAGGGNTGELFF

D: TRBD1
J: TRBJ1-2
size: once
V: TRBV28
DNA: TGTGCCAGCAGTTTGGGCCCCACAGGGGGCACGACCTATGGCTACACCTTC
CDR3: CASSLGPTGGTTYGYTF

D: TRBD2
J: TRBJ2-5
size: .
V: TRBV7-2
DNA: TGTGCCAGCCGGCTAGCGGGGGTGGGGGAGACCCAGTACTTC
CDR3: CASRLAGVGETQYF

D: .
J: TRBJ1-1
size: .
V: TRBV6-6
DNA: TGTGCCGGTGCTTTGAGAGGGAGGGGAACTGAAGCTTTCTTT
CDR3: CAGALRGRGTEAFF

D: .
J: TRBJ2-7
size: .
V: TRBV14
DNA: TGTGCCAGCAGCCAAGATCTTTCTCCGGGATATTCCTACGAGCAGTACTTC
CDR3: CASSQDLSPGYSYEQYF

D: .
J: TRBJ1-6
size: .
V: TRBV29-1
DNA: TGCAGCGTTTTTTTACCCAATGGCCCTAGCTCCTATAATTCACCCCTCCACTTT
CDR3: CSVFLPNGPSSYNSPLHF

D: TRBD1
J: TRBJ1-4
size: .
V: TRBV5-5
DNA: TGTGCCAGCAGCTTGTGGGACAGGGGGTTAACTAATGAAAAACTGTTTTTT
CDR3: CASSLWDRGLTNEKLFF

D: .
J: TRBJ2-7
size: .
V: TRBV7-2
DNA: TGTGCCAGCAGCCCACAGAACTACGAGCAGTACTTC
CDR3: CASSPQNYEQYF

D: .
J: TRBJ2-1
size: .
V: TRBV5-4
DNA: TGTGCCAGCAGCCTGGGGGTCCGAGCGGACAATGAGCAGTTCTTC
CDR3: CASSLGVRADNEQFF

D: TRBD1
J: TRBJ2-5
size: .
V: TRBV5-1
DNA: TGCGCCAGCAGCCGAGGGACAGGGCGAGAGACCCAGTACTTC
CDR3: CASSRGTGRETQYF

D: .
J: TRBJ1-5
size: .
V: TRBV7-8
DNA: TGTGCCAGCAGCCCCGGGCAGGGTGGCAATCAGCCCCAGCATTTT
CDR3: CASSPGQGGNQPQHF

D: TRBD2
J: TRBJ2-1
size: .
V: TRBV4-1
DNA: TGCGCCAGCAGCCAAGAAAGTCTAGCGGGGGTCGGCAATGAGCAGTTCTTC
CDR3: CASSQESLAGVGNEQFF

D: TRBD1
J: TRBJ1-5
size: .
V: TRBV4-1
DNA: TGCGCCAGCAGCCAAGATTCGGGACAGGGAAGCGGCAATCAGCCCCAGCATTTT
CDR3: CASSQDSGQGSGNQPQHF

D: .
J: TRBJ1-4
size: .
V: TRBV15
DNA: TGTGCCACCAGCAGAGGAGGGAACCTTAATGAAAAACTGTTTTTT
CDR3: CATSRGGNLNEKLFF

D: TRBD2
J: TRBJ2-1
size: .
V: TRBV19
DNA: TGTGCCAGTAGACCGACTAGCGGTTCCTACAATGAGCAGTTCTTC
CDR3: CASRPTSGSYNEQFF

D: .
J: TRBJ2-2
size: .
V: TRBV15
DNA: TGTGCCACCAGCAGTTTTTCCAGGGAGCTGTTTTTT
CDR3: CATSSFSRELFF

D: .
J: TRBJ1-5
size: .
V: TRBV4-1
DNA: TGCGCCAGCAGCCAAGATCGGGGGGACAATCAGCCCCAGCATTTT
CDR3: CASSQDRGDNQPQHF

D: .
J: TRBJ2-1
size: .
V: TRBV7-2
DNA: TGTGCCAGCGTAGACAGGCCCTCCTACAATGAGCAGTTCTTC
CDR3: CASVDRPSYNEQFF

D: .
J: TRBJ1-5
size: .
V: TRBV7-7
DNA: TGTGCTAGCAGCTTAGGGGGGCCCAATCAGCCCCAGCATTTT
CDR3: CASSLGGPNQPQHF

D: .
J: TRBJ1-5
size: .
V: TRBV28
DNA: TGTGCCAGCAGTTTAGAAGCAAATCAGCCCCAGCATTTT
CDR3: CASSLEANQPQHF

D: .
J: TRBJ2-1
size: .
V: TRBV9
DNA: TGTGCCAGCAGCGTAGCGGGGTCCTACAATGAGCAGTTCTTC
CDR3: CASSVAGSYNEQFF

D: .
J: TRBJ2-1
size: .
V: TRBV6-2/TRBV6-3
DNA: TGTGCCAGCAGCTCGGGGACAACCAGCTCCTACAATGAGCAGTTCTTC
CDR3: CASSSGTTSSYNEQFF

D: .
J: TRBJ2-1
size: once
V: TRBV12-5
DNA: TGTGCTAGTGGTTTGGGACAGAACAATGAGCAGTTCTTC
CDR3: CASGLGQNNEQFF

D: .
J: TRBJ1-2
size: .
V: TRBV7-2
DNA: TGTGCCAGCAGCTCGGGCGGGGGTCAGAACTACACCTTC
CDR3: CASSSGGGQNYTF

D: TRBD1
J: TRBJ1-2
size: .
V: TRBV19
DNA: TGTGCCAGTAAAGGGCAGGGGGCCCGGTATGGCTACACCTTC
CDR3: CASKGQGARYGYTF